This TCR beta chain emerged from a study of OX40 agonist ivuxolimab in advanced cancers. This CDR3 has 13 amino acids. Germline lookup yields CDR1 SEHNR and CDR2 FQNEAQ (reference sequence). Trimming removed 2 bases from V and 3 bases from J, with 7 bases in between. Method: immunoSEQ multiplex PCR; TCRdb's copy keeps in-frame clones and lacks some. The sample carries 42,000 or so clones, approximately 75% recorded once. V usage is TRBV7-9 and J usage is TRBJ1-1; perhaps TRBD1 as D (6 bases). Sequenced here: CD4+ or CD8+ T cells sorted from blood, sampled in a trial of the OX40 agonist ivuxolimab. The TCR was taken from an adult with an advanced solid tumor such as melanoma, head and neck, liver or kidney cancer. Here the CDR3 reads CASSLNRDTEAFF. The CDR3, as DNA: TGTGCCAGCAGCTTAAACAGGGACACTGAAGCTTTCTTT.